One TCR beta chain is described in this entry. Its antigen is undetermined. The CDR3 sequence is 13 residues long. V shed 5 bases and J shed 2 bases, with 10 bases lying between them. Germline CDR1 is LNHDA and CDR2 is SQIVND (reference sequence). This entry belongs to a study of shared clonotypes between healthy human individuals. Study-wide context: Three plates each covered CD4 naive and memory; CD8 naive two, CD8 memory one.

Study outcomes and limitations: Naive CD4 clonotype sharing across four donors was approximately 5%. Against clonotypes common to all four donors, non-shared ones had lower generation probabilities.

This table comes from immunoSEQ multiplex PCR, and its TCRdb copy is limited to in-frame clones, with some not included. The sample shows a few hundred thousand clones, around 87% of them seen only once. Sequencing input: memory CD8+ T cells sorted from blood. Subset given: CD45RO+ cells pooled with CCR7-negative TemRA cells. The V gene is TRBV19, the J gene TRBJ2-7; D possibly corresponds to TRBD1 (5 bases). The TCR comes from a man between 18 and 35 years old in good health. This chain's CDR3 is CASSSGQTYEQYF. Here the CDR3 DNA reads TGTGCCAGTAGTTCCGGACAAACCTACGAGCAGTACTTC.